Listed here are 21 T cell receptor beta chains from one sample, sequenced in a study of response to subunit inactivated influenza vaccine. TCRdb re-analysed the RT-PCR reads in MiXCR, keeping a single row per CDR3 protein. The sample has about 780,000 distinct CDR3 sequences, around 20% seen once. The specimen comprised PBMCs from blood, sampled about 5 days after vaccination. These receptor sequences come from a man between 45 and 60 years old who received an inactivated influenza vaccine.

The CDR3 spells CAMGPGLLCLLETQYF. Written as DNA, the CDR3 is TGTGCCATGGGCCCCGGGCTCCTCTGCCTTCTCGAGACCCAGTACTTC. This rearrangement joins TRBV4-2 to TRBJ2-5; no clear D gene. V lost 10 bases and J 5 bases, leaving 26 bases between the germline ends. Per germline, CDR1 LGHNA and CDR2 YNFKEQ. The CDR3 sequence is 16 residues long.

This sequence joins TRBV18 and TRBJ2-1; D ambiguous. The CDR3 loop spans 13 amino acids. V was clipped by 0 bases and J by 8 bases, with 8 bases between them. CDR1 and CDR2 from the germline V gene are KGHSH and LQKENI. The CDR3 coding sequence is TGTGCCAGCTCACCACCGGGTAGTGATGAGCAGTTCTTC. The encoded protein is CASSPPGSDEQFF. The variable domain in full, with the rest retrieved from reference TRBV18 and TRBJ2-1, is NAGVMQNPRHLVRRRGQEARLRCSPMKGHSHVYWYRQLPEEGLKFMVYLQKENIIDESGMPKERFSAEFPKEGPSILRIQQVVRGDSAAYFCASSPPGSDEQFFGPGTRLTVL.

This clonotype was observed a few times. The gene calls are TRBV7-2 and TRBJ2-1, with D possibly being TRBD1 or TRBD2 (5 bases each). Germline V gives CDR1 SGHTA, CDR2 FQGNSA. The CDR3 spans 15 residues. V was pared by 4 bases and J by 0 bases, with 10 bases between. The chain's CDR3 is CASSSPGRSYNEQFF. In DNA form, the CDR3 reads TGTGCCAGCAGCTCCCCGGGACGCTCCTACAATGAGCAGTTCTTC.

The CDR3 nucleotides read TGTGCCATCAGTGAGCCGGTTGGGACTAGCGGGGGGAATGAGCAGTTCTTC. As protein: CAISEPVGTSGGNEQFF. The chain links TRBV10-3 to TRBJ2-1, with 15 nucleotides matching TRBD2. Trimming took 2 bases from V and 7 from J; bases not matched to a gene: 6. This CDR3 comprises 17 residues. CDR1 is ENHRY and CDR2 is SYGVKD in the germline V gene.

This clonotype occurred a few times. The chain employs TRBV29-1 and TRBJ2-3; D may correspond to TRBD1 or TRBD2 (6 bases each). CDR3 size: 15 residues. Germline CDR1 is SQVTM and CDR2 is ANQGSEA. The V end was cut by 4 bases, the J end by 1 base, with 15 bases between. CDR3 bases: TGCAGCGTTGGCTCGCGGGACACCCGCACAGATACGCAGTATTTT. It codes for CSVGSRDTRTDTQYF.

The CDR3 DNA follows: TGTGCCAGCAGTTCCAGGGCGGGAAACACCATATATTTT. This encodes CASSSRAGNTIYF. The chain couples TRBV6-5 to TRBJ1-3; D is perhaps TRBD1 (5 bases). Germline V gene lookup returns CDR1 MNHEY and CDR2 SVGAGI. CDR3 length: 13 residues. V gave up 4 bases and J gave up 4 bases, with 8 bases separating them.

This clonotype was found a few times. This sequence joins TRBV5-5 and TRBJ2-5, with TRBD2 matching over 7 bases. The V gene's germline CDR1 is SGHKS and CDR2 YYEKEE (reference sequence). V was clipped by 4 bases and J by 5 bases; unmatched bases: 5. CDR3 length: 13 residues. In DNA, the CDR3 is TGTGCCAGCAGCCTACTAGCGACGGAGACCCAGTACTTC. It specifies CASSLLATETQYF.

This clonotype has just a few counts. The chain has TRBV20-1 and TRBJ2-3; 9 nucleotides align to TRBD1. From germline, CDR1 is DFQATT and CDR2 SNEGSKA (reference sequence). The CDR3 consists of 13 residues. CDR3 nucleotide sequence: TGCACCACTACGGGACAGGGAACAGATACGCAGTATTTT. Its translation: CTTTGQGTDTQYF.

A few counts support this clonotype. The J gene is TRBJ2-1, the V gene TRBV3-1; possible D gene TRBD2, 6 bases. The CDR3 consists of 17 residues. Trimming took 3 bases from V and 0 from J, leaving 15 bases between them. In germline, CDR1 is LGHDT, CDR2 YNNKEL (reference sequence). CDR3 DNA: TGTGCCAGCAGCCAGCGTGGACGGGAGTCCTCCTACAATGAGCAGTTCTTC. This encodes CASSQRGRESSYNEQFF.

This clonotype came up many times. V gene TRBV4-3 combines with J gene TRBJ2-1; unclear D gene. The V gene's germline CDR1 is LGHNA and CDR2 YSLEER. The CDR3 covers 15 residues. The V gene lost 0 bases and the J gene lost 9 bases, with 15 bases spanning the gap. Written as DNA, the CDR3 is TGCGCCAGCAGCCAAGATCTAGAAGGATACGGTGAGCAGTTCTTC. Translating gives CASSQDLEGYGEQFF.

This clonotype showed up just a few times. V gene TRBV29-1 combines with J gene TRBJ2-7; tentative D call: TRBD1 (5 bases). Trimming stripped 7 bases from V and 0 bases from J, with 13 bases between. The CDR3 runs 13 residues. Germline V gene data show CDR1 as SQVTM and CDR2 as ANQGSEA. The CDR3 sequence: CSAQGDSSYEQYF. CDR3 DNA sequence: TGCAGCGCCCAAGGTGACAGCTCCTACGAGCAGTACTTC.

The chain employs TRBV28 and TRBJ2-3; D not certain. Germline lookup yields CDR1 MDHEN and CDR2 SYDVKM. This CDR3 is 15 amino acids long. V gave up 2 bases and J gave up 0 bases, with 9 bases separating them. The CDR3 DNA is TGTGCCAGCAGTTTACTTAGGAGTAGCACAGATACGCAGTATTTT. Protein sequence: CASSLLRSSTDTQYF.

This chain uses TRBV5-1 with TRBJ2-1; D gene ambiguous. CDR1 is SGHRS, CDR2 YFSETQ, per germline. CDR3 length: 16 amino acids. V was clipped by 0 bases and J by 0 bases, with 10 bases between them. CDR3 nucleotide sequence: TGCGCCAGCAGCTTGGGACCCGAAAGCTCCTACAATGAGCAGTTCTTC. Its protein product is CASSLGPESSYNEQFF. Filled out from reference TRBV5-1 and TRBJ2-1, the complete variable domain reads KAGVTQTPRYLIKTRGQQVTLSCSPISGHRSVSWYQQTPGQGLQFLFEYFSETQRNKGNFPGRFSGRQFSNSRSEMNVSTLELGDSALYLCASSLGPESSYNEQFFGPGTRLTVL.

This sequence joins TRBV7-2 and TRBJ2-4; the D is unclear. The CDR3 runs to 13 residues. V was clipped by 0 bases and J by 9 bases, with 9 bases between them. Germline CDR1 reads SGHTA; CDR2 reads FQGNSA. CDR3 nucleotide sequence: TGTGCCAGCAGCTTAGCGGGGTTGAGCATTCAGTACTTC. Residues: CASSLAGLSIQYF.

This clonotype came up a few times. The chain links TRBV12-3 or TRBV12-4 to TRBJ1-5; D is unresolved. Trimming left V 6 bases short and J 3 bases short, with 15 bases between. The CDR3 runs 15 residues. The CDR3 loop reads CASRIGRTSNQPQHF. CDR3 sequence (DNA): TGTGCCAGCAGAATCGGCAGGACTTCCAATCAGCCCCAGCATTTT.

This clonotype was seen more than once but under ten times. Written as DNA, the CDR3 is TGTGCCAGCCGGGCCGCGCCGGACCCCTACAATGAGCAGTTCTTC. It codes for CASRAAPDPYNEQFF. The gene calls are TRBV6-2 or TRBV6-3 and TRBJ2-1; D is uncertain. The germline V gene encodes CDR1 MNHEY and CDR2 SVGEGT. There are 15 residues in the CDR3. The ends were cut back, 8 bases at V and 2 bases at J, with 16 bases in the middle.

This clonotype was seen at least ten times. This chain links TRBV7-8 with TRBJ2-7; TRBD2 matches at 9 bases. Germline-derived CDR1 and CDR2 are SGHVS and FQNEAQ. There are 14 residues in the CDR3. Trimming at V came to 3 bases and at J to 5 bases, leaving 5 bases not matched to a gene. CDR3 sequence: CASSFSGRIDEQYF. CDR3 DNA sequence: TGTGCCAGCAGCTTTAGCGGGAGAATTGACGAGCAGTACTTC.

The rearrangement uses TRBV20-1 and TRBJ2-5; D unclear. From germline, CDR1 is DFQATT and CDR2 SNEGSKA (reference sequence). The length of the CDR3 is 16 residues. V was trimmed by 2 bases and J by 3 bases, leaving 19 bases between them. CDR3 loop: CSARLYVSLSKETQYF. The CDR3 DNA sequence: TGCAGTGCTAGATTATATGTTTCCCTATCTAAAGAGACCCAGTACTTC.

This clonotype was counted ten times or more. The V gene is TRBV29-1, the J gene TRBJ2-1; 14 bases map to TRBD2. With 5 bases clipped from V and 7 bases from J, the junction kept 7 bases outside the gene matches. The CDR3 covers 15 residues. CDR1 and CDR2 (germline): SQVTM, ANQGSEA. Here the CDR3 reads CSVKGLAGERNEQFF. CDR3 sequence (DNA): TGCAGCGTTAAGGGACTAGCGGGAGAGAGGAATGAGCAGTTCTTC.

The V gene is TRBV5-1, the J gene TRBJ1-6; D call uncertain. The CDR3 is 15 residues long. The V gene lost 1 base and the J gene lost 7 bases, with 12 bases spanning the gap. The germline V gene has CDR1 SGHRS and CDR2 YFSETQ. CDR3 protein: CASSLNTAGNSPLHF. The CDR3 DNA reads as TGCGCCAGCAGCTTGAACACAGCTGGAAATTCACCCCTCCACTTT.

This CDR3 reads CASSQGRGWDGELFF. CDR3 coding DNA: TGCGCCAGCAGCCAAGGCCGGGGCTGGGACGGGGAGCTGTTTTTT. The V and J genes are TRBV4-3 and TRBJ2-2; D tentatively fits TRBD1 or TRBD2 (5 bases each). Germline lookup yields CDR1 LGHNA and CDR2 YSLEER. V was trimmed by 1 base and J by 7 bases, leaving 13 bases between them. This CDR3 region has 15 residues.